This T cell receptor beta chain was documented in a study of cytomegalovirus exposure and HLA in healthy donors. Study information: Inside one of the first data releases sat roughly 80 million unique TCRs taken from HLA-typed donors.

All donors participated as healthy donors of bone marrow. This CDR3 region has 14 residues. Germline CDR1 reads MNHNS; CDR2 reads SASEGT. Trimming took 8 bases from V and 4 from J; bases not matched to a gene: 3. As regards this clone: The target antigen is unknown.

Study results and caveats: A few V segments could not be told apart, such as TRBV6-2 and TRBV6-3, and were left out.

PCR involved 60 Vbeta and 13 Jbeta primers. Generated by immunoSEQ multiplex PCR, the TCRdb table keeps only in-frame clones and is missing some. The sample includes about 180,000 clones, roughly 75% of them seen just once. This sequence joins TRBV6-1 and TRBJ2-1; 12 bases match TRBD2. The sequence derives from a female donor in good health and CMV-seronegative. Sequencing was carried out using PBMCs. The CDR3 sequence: CASGTSGRYNEQFF. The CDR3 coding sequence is TGTGCCAGCGGGACTAGCGGGCGGTACAATGAGCAGTTCTTC.